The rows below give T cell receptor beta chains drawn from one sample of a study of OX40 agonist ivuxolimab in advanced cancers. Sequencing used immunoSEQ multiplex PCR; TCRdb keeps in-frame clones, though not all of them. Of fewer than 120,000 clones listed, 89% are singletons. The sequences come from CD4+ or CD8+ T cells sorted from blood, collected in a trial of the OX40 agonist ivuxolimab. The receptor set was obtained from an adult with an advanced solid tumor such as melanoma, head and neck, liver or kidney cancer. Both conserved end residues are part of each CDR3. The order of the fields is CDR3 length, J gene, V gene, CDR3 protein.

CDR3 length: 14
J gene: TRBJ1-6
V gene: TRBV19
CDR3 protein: CASSSQGANSPLHF

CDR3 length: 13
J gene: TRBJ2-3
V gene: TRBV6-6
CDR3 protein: CASSYETTDTQYF

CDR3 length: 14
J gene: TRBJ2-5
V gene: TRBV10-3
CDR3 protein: CAIRGEGGQETQYF

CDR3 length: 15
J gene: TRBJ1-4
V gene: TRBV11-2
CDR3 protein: CASRIPGQGDEKLFF

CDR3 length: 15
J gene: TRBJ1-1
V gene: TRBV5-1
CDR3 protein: CASSLEGPMNTEAFF

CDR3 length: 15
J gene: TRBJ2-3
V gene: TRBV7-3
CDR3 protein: CASSSGTGYTDTQYF

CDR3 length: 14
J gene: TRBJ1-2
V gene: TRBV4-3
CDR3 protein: CASSQVSGPYGYTF

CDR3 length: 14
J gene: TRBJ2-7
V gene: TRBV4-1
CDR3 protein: CASSTGQGRSEQYF

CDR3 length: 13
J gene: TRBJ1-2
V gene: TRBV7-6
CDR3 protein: CASSLDPLYGYTF

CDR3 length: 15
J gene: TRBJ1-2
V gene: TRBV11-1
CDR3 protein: CASSSYRGPNYGYTF

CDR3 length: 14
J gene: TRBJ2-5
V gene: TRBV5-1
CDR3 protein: CASSLEGLRETQYF

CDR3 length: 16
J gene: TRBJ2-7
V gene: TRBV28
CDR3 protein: CASSSELARLPYEQYF

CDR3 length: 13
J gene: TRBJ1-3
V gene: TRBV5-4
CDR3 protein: CASSLQAGNTIYF

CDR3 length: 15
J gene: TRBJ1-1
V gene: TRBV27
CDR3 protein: CASSPGGGRDTEAFF

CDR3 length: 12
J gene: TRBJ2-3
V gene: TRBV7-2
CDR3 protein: CASSLYTDTQYF

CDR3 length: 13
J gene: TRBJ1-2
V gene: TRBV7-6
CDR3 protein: CASTPNRRSGYTF

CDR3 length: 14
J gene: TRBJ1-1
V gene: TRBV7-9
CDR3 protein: CASSSQGVDTEAFF

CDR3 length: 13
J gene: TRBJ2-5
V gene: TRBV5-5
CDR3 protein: CASSWMPQETQYF

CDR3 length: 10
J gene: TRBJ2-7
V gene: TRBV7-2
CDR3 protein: CASSPYEQYF

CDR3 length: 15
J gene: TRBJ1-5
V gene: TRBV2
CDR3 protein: CASSRQGLGNQPQHF

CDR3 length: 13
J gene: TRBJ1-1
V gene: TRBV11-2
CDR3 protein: CASSFTENTEAFF

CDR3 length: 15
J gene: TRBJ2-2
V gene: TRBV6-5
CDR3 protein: CASSVDRMNTGELFF

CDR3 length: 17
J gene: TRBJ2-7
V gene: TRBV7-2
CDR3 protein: CASRRDRVASAAYEQYF

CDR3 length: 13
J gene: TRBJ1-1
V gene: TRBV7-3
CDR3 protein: CASSLDRLGEAFF

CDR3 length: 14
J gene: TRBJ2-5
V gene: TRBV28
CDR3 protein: CASSSRGTQETQYF

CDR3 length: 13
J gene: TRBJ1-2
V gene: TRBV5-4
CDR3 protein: CASSFERQVRYTF

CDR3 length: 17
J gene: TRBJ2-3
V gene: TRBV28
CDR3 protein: CASSLDPPGQGTDTQYF

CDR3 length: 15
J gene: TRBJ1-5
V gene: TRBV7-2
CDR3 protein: CASSLEEGENQPQHF

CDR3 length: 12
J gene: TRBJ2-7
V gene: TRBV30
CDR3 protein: CAWSVHGYEQYF

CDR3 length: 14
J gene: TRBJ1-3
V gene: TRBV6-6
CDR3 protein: CASSLWVEDNTIYF

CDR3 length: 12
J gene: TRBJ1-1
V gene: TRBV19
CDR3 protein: CATLAGGTEAFF

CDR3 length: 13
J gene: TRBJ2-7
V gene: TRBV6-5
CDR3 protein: CASRIDISYEQYF

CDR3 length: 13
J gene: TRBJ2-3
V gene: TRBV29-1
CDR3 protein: CSVGGGSTDTQYF

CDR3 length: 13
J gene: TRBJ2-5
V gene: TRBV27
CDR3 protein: CASSLYLRETQYF

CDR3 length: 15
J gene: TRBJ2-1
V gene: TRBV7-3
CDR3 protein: CASSLLQGTFDEQFF

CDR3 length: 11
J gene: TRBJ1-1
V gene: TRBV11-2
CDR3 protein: CASSLAGGAFF

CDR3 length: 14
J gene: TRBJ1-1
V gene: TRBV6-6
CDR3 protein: CASSLSGKRSEAFF

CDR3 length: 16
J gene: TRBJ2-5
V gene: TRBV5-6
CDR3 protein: CASSLPTRDVQETQYF

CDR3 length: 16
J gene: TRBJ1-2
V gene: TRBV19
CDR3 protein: CASRPQEAGRFYGYTF

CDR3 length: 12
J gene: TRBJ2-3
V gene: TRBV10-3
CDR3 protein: CAISDTTDTQYF

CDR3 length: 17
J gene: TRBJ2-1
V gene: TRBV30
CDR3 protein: CAWSVIWGTYSYNEQFF

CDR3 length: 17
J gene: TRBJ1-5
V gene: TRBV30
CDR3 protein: CAWTRRGTVYSNQPQHF

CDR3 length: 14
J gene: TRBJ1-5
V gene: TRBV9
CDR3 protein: CASSFEGSNQPQHF

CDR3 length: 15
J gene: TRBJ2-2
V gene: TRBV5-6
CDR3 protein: CASSPGTANTGELFF

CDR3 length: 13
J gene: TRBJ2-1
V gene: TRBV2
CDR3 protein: CASNLGDYNEQFF

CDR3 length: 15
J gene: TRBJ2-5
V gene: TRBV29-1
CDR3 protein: CSVGERETGVETQYF

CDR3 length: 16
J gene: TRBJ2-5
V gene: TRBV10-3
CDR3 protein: CAISESRGQYQETQYF

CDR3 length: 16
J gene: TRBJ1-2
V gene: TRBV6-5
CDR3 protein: CASSYSGFKGYYGYTF

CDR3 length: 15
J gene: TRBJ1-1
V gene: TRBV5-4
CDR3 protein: CASSSALRENTEAFF

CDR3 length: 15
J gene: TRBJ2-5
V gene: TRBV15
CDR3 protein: CATSRDKGMEETQYF